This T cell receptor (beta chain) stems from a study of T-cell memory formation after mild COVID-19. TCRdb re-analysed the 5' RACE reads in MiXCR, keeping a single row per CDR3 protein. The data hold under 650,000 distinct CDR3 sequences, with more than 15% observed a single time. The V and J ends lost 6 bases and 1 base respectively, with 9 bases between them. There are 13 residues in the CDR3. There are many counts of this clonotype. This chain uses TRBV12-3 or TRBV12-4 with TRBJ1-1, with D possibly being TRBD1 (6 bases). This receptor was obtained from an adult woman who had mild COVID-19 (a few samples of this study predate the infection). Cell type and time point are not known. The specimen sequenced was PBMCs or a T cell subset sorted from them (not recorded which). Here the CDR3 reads CASRTTGNTEAFF. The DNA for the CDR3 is TGTGCCAGCAGGACGACAGGGAACACTGAAGCTTTCTTT.